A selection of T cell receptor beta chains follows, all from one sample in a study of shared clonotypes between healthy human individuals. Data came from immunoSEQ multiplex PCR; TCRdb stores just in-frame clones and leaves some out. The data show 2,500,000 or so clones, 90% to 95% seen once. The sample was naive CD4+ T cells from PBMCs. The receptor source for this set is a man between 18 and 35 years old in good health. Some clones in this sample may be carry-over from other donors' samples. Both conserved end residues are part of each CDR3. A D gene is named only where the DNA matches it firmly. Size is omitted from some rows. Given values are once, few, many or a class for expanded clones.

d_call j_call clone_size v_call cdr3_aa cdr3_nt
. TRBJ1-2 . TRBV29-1 CSVDQGGGYTF TGCAGCGTTGACCAGGGAGGGGGCTACACCTTC
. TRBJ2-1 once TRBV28 CASLNRPDLGNEQFF TGTGCCAGCCTTAACAGGCCCGATCTAGGCAATGAGCAGTTCTTC
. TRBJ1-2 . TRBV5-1 CASSLIADSYGYTF TGCGCCAGCAGCTTAATCGCTGACTCCTATGGCTACACCTTC
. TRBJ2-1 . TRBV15 CATSRIGVNEQFF TGTGCCACCAGCCGTATCGGTGTGAATGAGCAGTTCTTC
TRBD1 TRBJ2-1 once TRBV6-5 CASMAWTGGVNEQFF TGTGCCAGCATGGCGTGGACAGGGGGGGTCAATGAGCAGTTCTTC
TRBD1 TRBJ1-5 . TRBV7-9 CASSLGTGSDRPQHF TGTGCCAGCAGCTTAGGGACAGGGTCGGACAGGCCCCAGCATTTT
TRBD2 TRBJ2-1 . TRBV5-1 CASSFHTSGSNNEQFF TGCGCCAGCAGCTTCCATACTAGCGGGAGTAACAATGAGCAGTTCTTC
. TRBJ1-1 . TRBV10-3 CATGGGGLNTEAFF TGTGCCACCGGGGGTGGAGGTCTGAACACTGAAGCTTTCTTT
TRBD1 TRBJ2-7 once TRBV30 CAWSRRGGQGGEQYF TGTGCCTGGAGTCGCAGAGGGGGACAGGGCGGCGAGCAGTACTTC
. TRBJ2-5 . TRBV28 CASSLRRKETQYF TGTGCCAGCAGTTTAAGGAGGAAAGAGACCCAGTACTTC
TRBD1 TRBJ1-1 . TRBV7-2 CASSLEEGAMNTEAFF TGTGCCAGCAGCTTAGAAGAGGGGGCCATGAACACTGAAGCTTTCTTT
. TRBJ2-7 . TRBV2 CASSQTGFKQYF TGTGCCAGCAGTCAAACAGGGTTTAAGCAGTACTTC
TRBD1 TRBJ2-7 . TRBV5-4 CASSFSLGTGGDEQYF TGTGCCAGCAGCTTTTCACTCGGGACAGGGGGCGACGAGCAGTACTTC
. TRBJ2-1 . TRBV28 CASSLFGRYNEQFF TGTGCCAGCAGTTTATTCGGCCGTTACAATGAGCAGTTCTTC
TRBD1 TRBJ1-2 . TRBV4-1 CASSSINYGQDYGYTF TGCGCCAGCAGCTCAATTAACTATGGACAGGACTATGGCTACACCTTC
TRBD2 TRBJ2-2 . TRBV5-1 CASSSGLAGNTGELFF TGCGCCAGCAGCTCGGGACTAGCGGGAAACACCGGGGAGCTGTTTTTT